These T cell receptor beta chains were read from a single sample in a study of T and B cells in COVID-19 patients. TCRdb recomputed calls from the multiplex PCR reads with MiXCR, one row per CDR3 protein. Altogether 5,000 or so distinct CDR3 sequences are present, roughly 29% being singletons, with the ten largest covering roughly 33%. The specimen sequenced was blood. These receptors all stem from a human donor with active COVID-19. CDR3s include the opening cysteine and the closing phenylalanine or tryptophan. Fields, in order: clone size, V gene, J gene, D gene, CDR3 protein, CDR3 DNA. The D gene is left open where the match is weak. Size is stated for part of the rows, as once, few or many counts, or as a class when the clone is expanded.

>-|TRBV4-2|TRBJ2-7|TRBD2
CASSSGGSIDEQYF
TGTGCCAGCAGCTCGGGCGGGAGTATCGACGAGCAGTACTTC
>-|TRBV11-1|TRBJ2-2|-
CASSLYYEELFF
TGTGCCAGCAGCCTTTACTACGAGGAGCTGTTTTTT
>-|TRBV7-9|TRBJ2-2|-
CASSLVGNTGELFF
TGTGCCAGCAGCTTAGTTGGGAACACCGGGGAGCTGTTTTTT
>few|TRBV5-6|TRBJ1-2|-
CASSLSGVDYGYTF
TGTGCCAGCAGCTTGTCAGGGGTGGACTATGGCTACACCTTC
>-|TRBV4-2|TRBJ2-7|TRBD1
CASTPTGREQYF
TGTGCCAGCACCCCGACAGGGAGAGAGCAGTACTTC
>-|TRBV6-5|TRBJ2-1|TRBD1
CASSFRGGTYNEQFF
TGTGCCAGCAGTTTCAGAGGGGGCACCTACAATGAGCAGTTCTTC
>medium-sized|TRBV10-3|TRBJ2-5|TRBD1
CAIGQGARETQYF
TGTGCCATCGGCCAGGGGGCGCGAGAGACCCAGTACTTC
>-|TRBV7-2|TRBJ1-1|-
CASSLSVTEAFF
TGTGCCAGCAGCTTGTCGGTTACTGAAGCTTTCTTT
>-|TRBV19|TRBJ1-2|TRBD1
CASKTGGVGDYGYTF
TGTGCCAGTAAGACAGGGGGGGTTGGTGACTATGGCTACACCTTC
>few|TRBV6-6|TRBJ1-6|TRBD1
CATTRGQGRVGSPLHF
TGTGCCACTACCAGAGGACAGGGGCGAGTAGGGTCACCCCTCCACTTT
>medium-sized|TRBV10-3|TRBJ2-3|TRBD1
CAITSGQGGTDTQYF
TGTGCCATCACCTCTGGACAGGGGGGCACAGATACGCAGTATTTT
>-|TRBV5-6|TRBJ2-5|TRBD2
CASSPGTSGGEETQYF
TGTGCCAGCAGCCCGGGGACTAGCGGGGGGGAAGAGACCCAGTACTTC
>-|TRBV20-1|TRBJ2-7|-
CSASSSTYEQYF
TGCAGTGCTAGCTCTTCTACCTACGAGCAGTACTTC
>medium-sized|TRBV19|TRBJ2-3|TRBD2
CASSMGGRADTQYF
TGTGCCAGTAGCATGGGAGGGCGCGCAGATACGCAGTATTTT
>few|TRBV15|TRBJ2-5|TRBD2
CATSRVTSGKKETQYF
TGTGCCACCAGCAGAGTAACTAGCGGGAAGAAAGAGACCCAGTACTTC
>medium-sized|TRBV6-5|TRBJ2-5|-
CASSYSGGTKAQYF
TGTGCCAGCAGTTACTCAGGCGGGACGAAGGCCCAGTACTTC
>-|TRBV12-3/TRBV12-4|TRBJ1-5|TRBD1
CASSLISGGANQPQHF
TGTGCCAGCAGTTTAATTTCAGGGGGCGCGAACCAGCCCCAGCATTTT
>medium-sized|TRBV5-6|TRBJ2-7|-
CASSILAGMDEQYF
TGTGCCAGCAGCATCCTGGCGGGTATGGACGAGCAGTACTTC
>-|TRBV11-2|TRBJ2-2|TRBD1
CASSQDRDRENTGELFF
TGTGCCAGCAGCCAAGACCGGGACAGGGAGAACACCGGGGAGCTGTTTTTT
>-|TRBV6-4|TRBJ2-3|TRBD2
CASSEGLAGGPDTQYF
TGTGCCAGCAGTGAAGGACTAGCGGGGGGGCCAGATACGCAGTATTTT
>-|TRBV20-1|TRBJ2-5|TRBD2
CSGIRGEGETQYF
TGCAGTGGGATTCGGGGGGAGGGAGAGACCCAGTACTTC
>few|TRBV5-4|TRBJ2-1|TRBD2
CASSQRTSGYNEQFF
TGTGCCAGCAGCCAAAGAACTAGCGGCTACAATGAGCAGTTCTTC
>-|TRBV14|TRBJ2-7|-
CASSQEGERYEQYF
TGTGCCAGCAGCCAAGAGGGGGAGCGCTACGAGCAGTACTTC
>-|TRBV27|TRBJ2-2|TRBD2
CASSFPGRVAAGELFF
TGTGCCAGCAGTTTCCCCGGGAGGGTCGCTGCCGGGGAGCTGTTTTTT
>medium-sized|TRBV6-4|TRBJ2-3|TRBD2
CASSDTGTSASTDTQYF
TGTGCCAGCAGTGACACCGGGACTAGCGCCAGCACAGATACGCAGTATTTT
>medium-sized|TRBV27|TRBJ2-2|TRBD2
CASSLTGTSLTGELFF
TGTGCCAGCAGTTTAACCGGGACTAGTTTAACCGGGGAGCTGTTTTTT
>-|TRBV7-9|TRBJ2-2|TRBD1
CAEVRGTVTGELFF
TGTGCCGAAGTAAGGGGGACAGTCACCGGGGAGCTGTTTTTT
>once|TRBV25-1|TRBJ2-7|TRBD1
CASSRAGGINYEQYF
TGTGCCAGCAGTAGGGCAGGGGGCATCAACTACGAGCAGTACTTC
>medium-sized|TRBV6-5|TRBJ2-7|TRBD1
CASTRGTGHEQYF
TGTGCCAGCACACGAGGGACAGGACACGAGCAGTACTTC
>few|TRBV5-1|TRBJ2-2|-
CASTFRETGELFF
TGCGCCAGCACTTTCCGGGAGACCGGGGAGCTGTTTTTT
>medium-sized|TRBV6-5|TRBJ2-7|-
CASSYLGGVPEQYF
TGTGCCAGCAGTTACCTCGGGGGAGTACCCGAGCAGTACTTC
>-|TRBV18|TRBJ1-1|-
CASSPPAAIMNTEAFF
TGTGCCAGCTCACCACCGGCAGCTATTATGAACACTGAAGCTTTCTTT
>few|TRBV6-5|TRBJ1-2|TRBD1
CASSYYRDRDGYTF
TGTGCCAGCAGTTACTACAGGGACAGGGATGGCTACACCTTC
>-|TRBV6-5|TRBJ1-3|-
CASSYSGSGNTIYF
TGTGCCAGCAGTTACTCGGGGTCGGGAAACACCATATATTTT
>few|TRBV7-2|TRBJ2-7|-
CASSLARDNYEQYF
TGTGCCAGCAGCTTAGCACGGGACAACTACGAGCAGTACTTC
>-|TRBV6-1|TRBJ1-4|-
CASSETSARNEKLFF
TGTGCCAGCAGTGAAACATCCGCCCGTAATGAAAAACTGTTTTTT
>medium-sized|TRBV19|TRBJ2-1|-
CASSIGWGADYNEQFF
TGTGCCAGTAGTATCGGTTGGGGGGCGGACTACAATGAGCAGTTCTTC
>-|TRBV11-1|TRBJ1-5|-
CASGGGVNQPQHF
TGTGCCAGCGGAGGGGGAGTGAATCAGCCCCAGCATTTT
>-|TRBV6-4|TRBJ1-1|-
CASNPNTEAFF
TGTGCCAGCAATCCGAACACTGAAGCTTTCTTT
>-|TRBV5-5|TRBJ1-4|-
CASSQDGDLRKLFF
TGTGCCAGCAGCCAAGATGGAGATTTACGAAAACTGTTTTTT
>-|TRBV12-3/TRBV12-4|TRBJ1-3|TRBD1
CASSFPGQANSGNTIYF
TGTGCCAGCAGTTTTCCGGGACAGGCCAACTCTGGAAACACCATATATTTT
>-|TRBV6-5|TRBJ2-3|TRBD1
CASSPPTGDTDTQYF
TGTGCCAGCAGTCCACCGACAGGGGACACAGATACGCAGTATTTT
>medium-sized|TRBV6-4|TRBJ2-1|TRBD1
CASSLDRGDEQFF
TGTGCCAGCAGTTTGGACAGGGGCGATGAGCAGTTCTTC